This T cell receptor beta chain was observed in a study of human T cells and chemical hapten exposure. For the study at large: During the roughly 25-week study period, patients had diphenylcyclopropenone applied to the scalp every week.

TCRdb re-derived calls from the RACE reads in MiXCR, one entry per CDR3 protein. The table has some 300,000 distinct CDR3 sequences, around 5.5% seen once. The CDR3 loop spans 15 amino acids. Trimming removed 2 bases from V and 7 bases from J, with 12 bases in between. Germline lookup yields CDR1 MNHEY and CDR2 SMNVEV (reference sequence). This clonotype came up a few times. The sample's time point: pre-sensitization, week 0. The treatment denotes: therapeutic diphenylcyclopropenone sensitization with weekly scalp DPC. Prior to application of each patch test, blood was drawn. The rearrangement joins TRBV27 to TRBJ1-6, with D possibly TRBD1 on 5 matching bases. The sample in question was whole blood, obtained in connection with sensitization to the hapten diphenylcyclopropenone (DPC). The TCR sequence derives from a woman aged 18-35 years with alopecia areata. Some clones in this sample may be carry-over from other donors' samples. CDR3 coding DNA: TGTGCCAGCAGTTTAGGGCAGCCAGGGAATTCACCCCTCCACTTT. Amino acids: CASSLGQPGNSPLHF.